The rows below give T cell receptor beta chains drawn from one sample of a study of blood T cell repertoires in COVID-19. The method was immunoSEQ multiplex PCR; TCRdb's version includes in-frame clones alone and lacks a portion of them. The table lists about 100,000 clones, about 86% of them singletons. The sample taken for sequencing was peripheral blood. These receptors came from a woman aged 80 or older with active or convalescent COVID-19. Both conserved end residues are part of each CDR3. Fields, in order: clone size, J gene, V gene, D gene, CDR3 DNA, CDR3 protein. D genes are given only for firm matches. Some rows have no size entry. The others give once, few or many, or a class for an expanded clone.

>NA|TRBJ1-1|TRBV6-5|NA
TGTGCCAGCAGTTACAAGGGAGGGGCCACTGAAGCTTTCTTT
CASSYKGGATEAFF
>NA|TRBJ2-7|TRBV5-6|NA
TGTGCCAGCAGCCTGGGGGGGGGCCCCTTGGACGAGCAGTACTTC
CASSLGGGPLDEQYF
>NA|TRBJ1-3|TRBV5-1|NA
TGCGCCAGCAGCTTCGCGGGCGGCTCTGGAAACACCATATATTTT
CASSFAGGSGNTIYF
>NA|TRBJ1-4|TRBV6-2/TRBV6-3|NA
TGTGCCAGCAGTTACCCTCCAGGGCGCACTAATGAAAAACTGTTTTTT
CASSYPPGRTNEKLFF
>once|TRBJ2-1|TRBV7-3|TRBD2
TGTGCCAGCAGCCCCTTAGCGGGAGGATCCTACAATGAGCAGTTCTTC
CASSPLAGGSYNEQFF
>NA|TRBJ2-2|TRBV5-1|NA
TGCGCCAGCAGCGTATCCTCCGGGACACTTATGAACACCGGGGAGCTGTTTTTT
CASSVSSGTLMNTGELFF
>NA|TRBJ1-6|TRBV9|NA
TGTGCCAGCAGCGTAGGCGGCAATGATTCACCCCTCCACTTT
CASSVGGNDSPLHF
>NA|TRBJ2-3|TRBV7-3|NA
TGTGCCAGCAGCCCCCTGGGGCAGAGTGCAGATACGCAGTATTTT
CASSPLGQSADTQYF
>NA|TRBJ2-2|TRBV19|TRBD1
TGTGCCAGTAGTATAACCAGGGGGGGGACAGGGCCCACCGGGGAGCTGTTTTTT
CASSITRGGTGPTGELFF
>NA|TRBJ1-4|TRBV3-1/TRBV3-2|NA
TGTGCCAGCAGCCATGGCAGGGTACATGAAAAACTGTTTTTT
CASSHGRVHEKLFF
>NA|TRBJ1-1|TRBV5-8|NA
TGTGCCAGCAGCTTGAGAGGGGGTGGAACTGAAGCTTTCTTT
CASSLRGGGTEAFF
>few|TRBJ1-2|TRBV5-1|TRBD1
TGCGCCAGCAGCTTGGGGACAGGGGGCTATGGCTACACCTTC
CASSLGTGGYGYTF
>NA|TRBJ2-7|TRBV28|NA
TGTGCCAGCAGGACAGGCTCCTACGAGCAGTACTTC
CASRTGSYEQYF
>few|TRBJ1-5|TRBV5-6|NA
TGTGCCAGCAGCCGAAACAGGGTGGGCAGCAATCAGCCCCAGCATTTT
CASSRNRVGSNQPQHF
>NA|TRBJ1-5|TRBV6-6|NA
TGTGCCACCCGAAGGGGGAGAGGGCAGCCCCAGCATTTT
CATRRGRGQPQHF
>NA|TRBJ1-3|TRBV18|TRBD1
TGTGCCAGCTCAGAAAGGCAACAGGGGGCCTCTGGAAACACCATATATTTT
CASSERQQGASGNTIYF
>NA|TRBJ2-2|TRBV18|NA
TGTGCCAGCTCAGAGGATAGGACCGGGGAGCTGTTTTTT
CASSEDRTGELFF
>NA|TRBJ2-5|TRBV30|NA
TGTGCCTGGAAGGCCGGGGGGCGGGGAGAGACCCAGTACTTC
CAWKAGGRGETQYF
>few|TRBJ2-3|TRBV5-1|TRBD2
TGCGCCAGCAGCTTGCCCGGGGGGGATACGCAGTATTTT
CASSLPGGDTQYF
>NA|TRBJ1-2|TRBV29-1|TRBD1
TGCAGCCCATCAATCCGGGACAGATTAGGCTACACCTTC
CSPSIRDRLGYTF
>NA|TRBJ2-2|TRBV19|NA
TGTGCCAGTAGTACCCGCGGGTTTGACGGGGAGCTGTTTTTT
CASSTRGFDGELFF
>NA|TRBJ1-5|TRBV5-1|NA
TGCGCCAGCAGCCCGGGGGGGGGCTGGGACGGAAATCAGCCCCAGCATTTT
CASSPGGGWDGNQPQHF
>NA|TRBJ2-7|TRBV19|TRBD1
TGTGCCAGTAGTCTCGACAGGGGAGTGGAAGACGAGCAGTACTTC
CASSLDRGVEDEQYF
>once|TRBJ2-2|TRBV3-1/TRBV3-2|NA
TGTGCCAGCAGCCAAGCCGGAGACACCGGGGAGCTGTTTTTT
CASSQAGDTGELFF
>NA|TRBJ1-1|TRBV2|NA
TGTGCCAGCAGCTTTGGCAGGGCGGGGTGGAACACTGAAGCTTTCTTT
CASSFGRAGWNTEAFF
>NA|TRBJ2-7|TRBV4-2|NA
TGTGCCAGCAGCCAAGTTTCAGGGGCGGCCTACGAGCAGTACTTC
CASSQVSGAAYEQYF
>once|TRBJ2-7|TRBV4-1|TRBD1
TGCGCCAGCAGCCAACCGGGGACAGGGCGCTACGAGCAGTACTTC
CASSQPGTGRYEQYF
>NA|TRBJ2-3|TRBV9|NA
TGTGCCAGCAGCGTAGCCCCAGGGGACACTTTCCTCACAGATACGCAGTATTTT
CASSVAPGDTFLTDTQYF
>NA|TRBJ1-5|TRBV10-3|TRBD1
TGTGCCATCAGTAACACAGGGGATCAGCCCCAGCATTTT
CAISNTGDQPQHF
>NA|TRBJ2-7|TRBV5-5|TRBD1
TGTGCCAGCAGCCTAGGACAGGGTCGCTCCTACGAGCAGTACTTC
CASSLGQGRSYEQYF
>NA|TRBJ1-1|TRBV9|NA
TGTGCCAGCAGCTCCAGGGGCGACAGGTCTGAAGCTTTCTTT
CASSSRGDRSEAFF
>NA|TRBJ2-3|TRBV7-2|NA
TGTGCCAGCAGCTCTCCTTTTGATACGCAGTATTTT
CASSSPFDTQYF
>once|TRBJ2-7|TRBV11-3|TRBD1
TGTGCCAGCAGCTTAGGGGGGACAGCCTACGAGCAGTACTTC
CASSLGGTAYEQYF
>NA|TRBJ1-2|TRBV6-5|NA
TGTGCCAGCAGTTACTCGAGCGAGGGAACCAACTATGGCTACACCTTC
CASSYSSEGTNYGYTF
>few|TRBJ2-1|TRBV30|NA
TGTGCCTGGAGGTCATACAATGAGCAGTTCTTC
CAWRSYNEQFF
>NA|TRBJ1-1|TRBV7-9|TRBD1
TGTGCCAGCAGCCCACAGGGGGCTGGCACTGAAGCTTTCTTT
CASSPQGAGTEAFF
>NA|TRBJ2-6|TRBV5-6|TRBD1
TGTGCCAGCAGCCGATTGGACAGGCTGTGGTCTGGGGCCAACGTCCTGACTTTC
CASSRLDRLWSGANVLTF